This T cell receptor beta chain is from a study of blood T cell repertoires in COVID-19. Study-level information: COVID-19 samples from acute and convalescent phases originated in the United States, Italy and Spain. In each case, the material was cDNA or gDNA derived from T cells, B-cell-depleted T cells, or PBMCs.

This CDR3 is built from 12 residues. In germline, CDR1 is SEHNR, CDR2 FQNEAQ (reference sequence). Trimming shortened V by 4 bases and J by 6 bases, and 9 bases separated the two germline ends. Authors' analysis steps: Nucleated cell counts were estimated from reference gene primer amplification. Sequencing was performed with immunoSEQ multiplex PCR; in TCRdb, only in-frame clones are kept and a portion is missing. V and J calls and clone size are given by that table; D and trimming were obtained from the DNA. The data hold about 210,000 clones, with about 91% observed a single time. V and J are TRBV7-9 and TRBJ1-2; D might be TRBD1 (5 bases). Input material: peripheral blood. This receptor was taken from a man aged 25 to 40 with acute or convalescent COVID-19. CDR3 loop: CASSSGGNGYTF. DNA of the CDR3: TGTGCCAGCAGCTCCGGGGGGAATGGCTACACCTTC.